One sample yielded the 7 T cell receptor beta chains listed below, sequenced in a study of T cells after yellow fever vaccination. TCRdb fed the 5' RACE reads into MiXCR, producing one record per CDR3 protein. The sample has about 74,000 distinct CDR3 sequences; approximately 7% are singletons. Sequenced material: CD8+ T cells sorted from PBMCs, taken 4 to 6 days after the first yellow fever vaccination. Source of these receptors: a man between 18 and 35 years old who received the YFV17D yellow fever vaccine.

This clonotype was seen more than once but under ten times. V gene TRBV6-1 combines with J gene TRBJ1-4, with TRBD1 matching 9 bases. The V gene's germline CDR1 is MNHNS and CDR2 SASEGT. CDR3 length equals 15 residues. The J segment lost 8 bases and the V segment lost 5 bases, leaving 9 bases of the junction unmatched. CDR3 nucleotide sequence: TGTGCCAGCAGTCCGACGGACAGGGGATACGAAAAACTGTTTTTT. Its translation: CASSPTDRGYEKLFF.

This clonotype appeared many times. The J gene is TRBJ1-5, the V gene TRBV11-2; D is perhaps TRBD1 (5 bases). The ends were cut back, 2 bases at V and 4 bases at J, with 12 bases in the middle. The CDR3 is 15 residues long. Germline V gene data show CDR1 as SGHAT and CDR2 as FQNNGV. Written as DNA, the CDR3 is TGTGCCAGCAGCTTATTTGACAGCGGGAATCAGCCCCAGCATTTT. Protein: CASSLFDSGNQPQHF.

This clonotype has only a few counts. The chain has TRBV11-2 and TRBJ2-7; 14 bases match TRBD2. V dropped 3 bases and J dropped 0; count of bases not matched to a gene: 4. There are 17 residues in the CDR3. Germline V gene lookup returns CDR1 SGHAT and CDR2 FQNNGV. The DNA of the CDR3 is TGTGCCAGCAGCTTTGGACTAGCGGGGGGCCTCTCCTACGAGCAGTACGTC. As protein: CASSFGLAGGLSYEQYV.

At least ten counts were recorded for this clonotype. The chain recombines TRBV20-1 with TRBJ2-5; 11 positions agree with TRBD2. V lost 3 bases and J lost 3; bases outside the gene matches: 6. The CDR3 loop spans 15 amino acids. CDR1 is DFQATT, CDR2 SNEGSKA, per germline (reference sequence). The CDR3: CSARVASGGKETQYF. CDR3 DNA sequence: TGCAGTGCTAGGGTGGCTAGCGGGGGGAAAGAGACCCAGTACTTC.

V is TRBV2 and J is TRBJ1-2; D is undetermined. V was pared by 2 bases and J by 4 bases, with 8 bases between. Per germline, CDR1 SNHLY and CDR2 FYNNEI. The CDR3 spans 13 residues. CDR3 region: CASSETRSYGYTF. DNA of the CDR3: TGTGCCAGCAGTGAAACCCGGAGCTATGGCTACACCTTC.

This clonotype showed up just a few times. The CDR3 bases are TGCAGCGTTGAAGACTGTGGGGGGTCCCTCCGTCCCCAGCATTTT. It codes for CSVEDCGGSLRPQHF. The V call is TRBV29-1, the J call TRBJ1-5, with D possibly being TRBD1 (5 bases). Between the trimmed V and J ends, which lost 0 bases and 10 bases, there was a span of 19 bases. CDR3 length equals 15 residues. The V gene's germline CDR1 is SQVTM and CDR2 ANQGSEA.

The sample holds a few counts of this clonotype. This chain's CDR3 is CASSQDVFDSHYEQYV. In DNA form, the CDR3 reads TGCGCCAGCAGCCAAGATGTGTTTGACAGTCACTACGAGCAGTACGTC. The J gene is TRBJ2-7, the V gene TRBV4-1; tentatively, D is TRBD1 (5 bases). This CDR3 is built from 16 residues. Trimming stripped 0 bases from V and 3 bases from J, with 15 bases between. From germline, CDR1 is MGHRA and CDR2 YSYEKL.